The present T cell receptor beta chain was sequenced within a study of blood T cell repertoires in COVID-19. Some clones are missing from TCRdb's copy, which holds only in-frame ones; the method was immunoSEQ multiplex PCR. The sample carries approximately 300,000 clones, 90% recorded once. The trim removed 5 bases at V and 9 bases at J, leaving 9 bases unmatched. Germline-derived CDR1 and CDR2 are MDHEN and SYDVKM. The CDR3 has 14 residues. The material sequenced was peripheral blood. This rearrangement joins TRBV28 to TRBJ2-1, with 8 bases identical to TRBD1. The sequence came from a woman between 25 and 40 years old with COVID-19, enrolled during active disease. The CDR3 DNA is TGTGCCAGCAGTATGGGGACAGGTACGGTTGAGCAGTTCTTC. Translating it yields CASSMGTGTVEQFF.